One and the same sample provided the 20 T cell receptor beta chains below, sequenced in a study of cytomegalovirus exposure and HLA in healthy donors. PCR involved 60 Vbeta and 13 Jbeta primers. TCRdb's copy holds only in-frame clones and misses some; the assay was immunoSEQ multiplex PCR. The table has 100,000 or so clones, 77% seen once; the top ten hold around a tenth. The sample was PBMCs. All receptors come from a male donor in good health and CMV-seropositive.

This clone has a handful of counts. The chain carries TRBV7-6 and TRBJ1-1; 7 positions match TRBD1. Unmatched junction bases numbered 10, after V lost 5 bases and J lost 4 bases. The CDR3 is 15 amino acids. CDR1 and CDR2 from the germline V gene are SGHVS and FNYEAQ. In DNA form, the CDR3 reads TGTGCCAGCAGCGTTGGACAGGACGGTTCCACTGAAGCTTTCTTT. The encoded protein is CASSVGQDGSTEAFF.

Concerning this clone: Compared with germline, one end of the junction differs, possibly owing to a read error. V gene TRBV6-1 combines with J gene TRBJ2-7; D may be TRBD2 (6 bases). The CDR3 totals 13 residues. Germline V gene lookup returns CDR1 MNHNS and CDR2 SASEGT. The CDR3 DNA follows: TGTGCCAGCAGTGAAGATCTGGGGGGAAAAAGGGACTTC. Translation gives CASSEDLGGKRDF.

The chain is built from TRBV19 and TRBJ1-5, with 7 bases lining up with TRBD1. V was clipped by 6 bases and J by 4 bases; unmatched bases: 9. The V gene's germline CDR1 is LNHDA and CDR2 SQIVND (reference sequence). This CDR3 spans 15 amino acids. CDR3 protein: CASRTNAGGNQPQHF. The CDR3 DNA reads TGTGCCAGTAGAACCAATGCAGGGGGGAATCAGCCCCAGCATTTT.

The J gene is TRBJ1-4, the V gene TRBV5-1; perhaps TRBD1 as D (6 bases). The CDR3 has 15 residues. Trimming stripped 4 bases from V and 4 bases from J, with 14 bases between. CDR1 SGHRS and CDR2 YFSETQ come from the germline V gene. The CDR3 protein is CASSTQGSSNEKLFF. CDR3 nucleotide sequence: TGCGCCAGCAGCACTCAGGGGAGTAGTAATGAAAAACTGTTTTTT.

The V call is TRBV7-2, the J call TRBJ2-2; 10 nucleotides match TRBD2. J was trimmed by 7 bases and V by 2 bases; bases with no gene match: 7. The germline V gene has CDR1 SGHTA and CDR2 FQGNSA. The CDR3 length is 16 residues. The CDR3 bases are TGTGCCAGCAGCTTACAGGCTAGCGGGAGAGTCGGGGAGCTGTTTTTT. Translation gives CASSLQASGRVGELFF. Looking up the rest from reference TRBV7-2 and TRBJ2-2 gives the full variable domain: GAGVSQSPSNKVTEKGKDVELRCDPISGHTALYWYRQSLGQGLEFLIYFQGNSAPDKSGLPSDRFSAERTGGSVSTLTIQRTQQEDSAVYLCASSLQASGRVGELFFGEGSRLTVL.

The chain uses TRBV11-2 and TRBJ2-2; TRBD1 might be the D (5 bases). The germline CDR1 and CDR2 sequences are SGHAT and FQNNGV. V lost 1 base and J lost 2, with 14 bases in between. The CDR3 has 17 amino acids. Written as DNA, the CDR3 is TGTGCCAGCAGCTTAGGACCCCAGCAGGGTAACACCGGGGAGCTGTTTTTT. Protein sequence: CASSLGPQQGNTGELFF. The variable domain in full, completed from reference TRBV11-2 and TRBJ2-2, reads EAGVAQSPRYKIIEKRQSVAFWCNPISGHATLYWYQQILGQGPKLLIQFQNNGVVDDSQLPKDRFSAERLKGVDSTLKIQPAKLEDSAVYLCASSLGPQQGNTGELFFGEGSRLTVL.

This chain connects TRBV28 to TRBJ1-5; tentatively, D is TRBD1 (6 bases). CDR1 MDHEN and CDR2 SYDVKM come from the germline V gene. Deletions cut 7 bases from V and 7 bases from J, with 11 bases between. This CDR3 region has 12 residues. The CDR3 reads CASTRGAQPQHF. The DNA for the CDR3 is TGTGCCAGCACCCGGGGGGCCCAGCCCCAGCATTTT.

The chain recombines TRBV6-1 with TRBJ2-7; 8 bases align to TRBD1. Germline values: CDR1 MNHNS, CDR2 SASEGT. The trim removed 6 bases at V and 11 bases at J, leaving 12 bases unmatched. This CDR3 is 13 amino acids long. The CDR3 sequence: CASRKGRGRREYF. Written as DNA, the CDR3 is TGTGCCAGCAGAAAGGGCAGGGGGCGCAGGGAGTACTTC.

The chain joins TRBV9 to TRBJ2-1, with 9 bases fitting TRBD1. The CDR3 spans 14 residues. Per the germline V gene, CDR1 is SGDLS and CDR2 is YYNGEE. V gave up 3 bases and J gave up 13 bases; unmatched junction bases: 11. CDR3 in amino acids: CASSATPGQGPQFF. In DNA, the CDR3 is TGTGCCAGCAGCGCGACTCCGGGACAGGGCCCCCAGTTCTTC.

The V call is TRBV4-3, the J call TRBJ2-7; 9 nucleotides align to TRBD2. Per germline, CDR1 LGHNA and CDR2 YSLEER. This CDR3 spans 16 amino acids. V lost 0 bases to trimming and J lost 3 bases; unmatched junction nucleotides: 6. The CDR3 protein is CASSQDRASGNYEQYF. CDR3 coding DNA: TGCGCCAGCAGCCAAGATCGGGCTAGCGGGAACTACGAGCAGTACTTC.

This chain uses TRBV14 with TRBJ2-1; tentative D call: TRBD1 (6 bases). V dropped 3 bases and J dropped 7 bases, with 13 bases sitting between them. The germline V gene has CDR1 SGHDN and CDR2 FVKESK. The CDR3 is made up of 14 amino acids. The CDR3 is CASSQRPRGNEQFF. CDR3 in DNA: TGTGCCAGCAGCCAGCGGCCAAGGGGGAATGAGCAGTTCTTC.

The chain carries TRBV5-8 and TRBJ1-3; D is possibly TRBD1 (6 bases). This CDR3 region has 18 residues. V shed 4 bases and J shed 4 bases, with 24 bases lying between them. The germline CDR1 and CDR2 sequences are SGHTS and YDEGEE. The DNA of the CDR3 is TGTGCCAGCAGCCAAGATTCGCCACACAGGGAGGGAGGAAACACCATATATTTT. It encodes CASSQDSPHREGGNTIYF. Together with reference TRBV5-8 and TRBJ1-3, the CDR3 gives the full variable domain: EAGVTQSPTHLIKTRGQQATLRCSPISGHTSVYWYQQALGLGLQFLLWYDEGEERNRGNFPPRFSGRQFPNYSSELNVNALELEDSALYLCASSQDSPHREGGNTIYFGEGSWLTVV.

The chain combines TRBV5-1 with TRBJ2-1; 9 bases align to TRBD2. The germline CDR1 and CDR2 sequences are SGHRS and YFSETQ. The CDR3 is 13 residues long. Trimming at V came to 7 bases and at J to 6 bases, leaving 5 bases not matched to a gene. The CDR3 DNA sequence: TGCGCCAGCGGGGCTAGCGGGACCAATGAGCAGTTCTTC. This codes for CASGASGTNEQFF. Full variable domain (remainder filled in from reference TRBV5-1 and TRBJ2-1): KAGVTQTPRYLIKTRGQQVTLSCSPISGHRSVSWYQQTPGQGLQFLFEYFSETQRNKGNFPGRFSGRQFSNSRSEMNVSTLELGDSALYLCASGASGTNEQFFGPGTRLTVL.

This chain uses TRBV10-3 with TRBJ2-3; 10 bases map to TRBD2. The germline gives CDR1 ENHRY, CDR2 SYGVKD. Trimming removed 6 bases from V and 2 bases from J; junction bases left unmatched: 5. This CDR3 spans 15 amino acids. CDR3 DNA: TGTGCCATCAGGGCTAGCGGGGGCTCCACAGATACGCAGTATTTT. This codes for CAIRASGGSTDTQYF.

The gene calls are TRBV18 and TRBJ2-4, with D possibly TRBD1 on 6 matching bases. The CDR3 is 19 amino acids. Trimming left V 3 bases short and J 0 bases short, with 21 bases between. Germline V CDR1 and CDR2: KGHSH, LQKENI. In DNA form, the CDR3 reads TGTGCCAGCTCACCCCTCGTGACAGGTTCCCCATTAGCCAAAAACATTCAGTACTTC. Translation: CASSPLVTGSPLAKNIQYF.

This chain joins TRBV11-3 and TRBJ1-3; a possible D gene is TRBD1 (5 bases). Deletions cut 1 base from V and 0 bases from J, with 7 bases between. The CDR3 loop spans 15 amino acids. Germline CDR1 and CDR2: SGHNT and YENEEA. The CDR3 nucleotides are TGTGCCAGCAGCTTAGGGGGCGACTCTGGAAACACCATATATTTT. Translated, it gives CASSLGGDSGNTIYF.

The rearrangement joins TRBV18 to TRBJ2-2; TRBD1 might be the D (5 bases). CDR1 and CDR2 (germline): KGHSH, LQKENI. There are 14 residues in the CDR3. The V and J ends lost 5 bases and 1 base respectively, with 8 bases between them. The CDR3 protein is CASSTGLNTGELFF. The CDR3 bases are TGTGCCAGCTCAACAGGATTGAACACCGGGGAGCTGTTTTTT.

The genes are TRBV27 and TRBJ2-1, with a possible D match to TRBD2 (6 bases). This CDR3 region has 17 residues. Germline V gene sequence: CDR1 MNHEY, CDR2 SMNVEV (reference sequence). Trimming cost V 8 bases and J 0 bases, with 20 bases left between them. The CDR3 sequence is CASRPWGAGSSYNEQFF. CDR3 nucleotide sequence: TGTGCCAGCCGTCCTTGGGGAGCGGGCAGCTCCTACAATGAGCAGTTCTTC.

This clone was observed once. Other DNA sequences in this sample translate to the same CDR3. The gene calls are TRBV27 and TRBJ1-6; TRBD1 aligns across 9 bases. Germline loops: CDR1 MNHEY, CDR2 SMNVEV (reference sequence). The CDR3 covers 15 residues. J lost 9 bases, V lost 5 bases, and 8 bases had no gene match. CDR3 residues: CASSLYRGQGSPLHF. The CDR3 DNA reads TGTGCCAGCAGTCTGTACAGGGGGCAGGGTTCACCCCTCCACTTT.

This rearrangement joins TRBV11-1 to TRBJ2-7; D uncertain. CDR3 length: 11 residues. V was pared by 3 bases and J by 6 bases, with 6 bases between. CDR1 SGHAT and CDR2 FQDESV come from the germline V gene (reference sequence). CDR3 bases: TGTGCCAGCAGCTTCTTCGGCGAGCAGTACTTC. Translated, it gives CASSFFGEQYF.